This TCR beta chain was sequenced for a study of cytomegalovirus exposure and HLA in healthy donors. V was cut by 3 bases and J by 2 bases, with 14 bases left in between. The CDR3 contains 15 residues. Germline-derived CDR1 and CDR2 are GTSNPN and SVGIG (reference sequence). TCRdb's table, derived via immunoSEQ multiplex PCR, lists solely in-frame clones and lacks some. Of fewer than 75,000 clones in the sample, approximately 95% were seen once. The clonotype originates from a man younger than 30 in good health and CMV-seronegative. Sequencing was done on a sample of PBMCs. The gene calls are TRBV30 and TRBJ1-3, with unresolved D. The CDR3: CAWRELLSAGNTIYF. CDR3 coding DNA: TGTGCCTGGAGGGAGCTATTATCTGCTGGAAACACCATATATTTT. Variable domain in full (rest from reference TRBV30 and TRBJ1-3): SQTIHQWPATLVQPVGSPLSLECTVEGTSNPNLYWYRQAAGRGLQLLFYSVGIGQISSEVPQNLSASRPQDRQFILSSKKLLLSDSGFYLCAWRELLSAGNTIYFGEGSWLTVV.